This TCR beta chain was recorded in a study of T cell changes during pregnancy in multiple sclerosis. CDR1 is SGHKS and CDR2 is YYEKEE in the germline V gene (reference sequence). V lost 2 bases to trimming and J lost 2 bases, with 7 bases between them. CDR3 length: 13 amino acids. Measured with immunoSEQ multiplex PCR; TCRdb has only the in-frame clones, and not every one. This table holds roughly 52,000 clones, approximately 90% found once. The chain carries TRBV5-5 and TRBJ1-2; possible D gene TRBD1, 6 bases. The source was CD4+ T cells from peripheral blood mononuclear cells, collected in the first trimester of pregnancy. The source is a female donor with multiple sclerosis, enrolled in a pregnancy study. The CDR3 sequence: CASSFGQNYGYTF. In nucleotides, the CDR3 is TGTGCCAGCAGCTTTGGACAGAACTATGGCTACACCTTC.